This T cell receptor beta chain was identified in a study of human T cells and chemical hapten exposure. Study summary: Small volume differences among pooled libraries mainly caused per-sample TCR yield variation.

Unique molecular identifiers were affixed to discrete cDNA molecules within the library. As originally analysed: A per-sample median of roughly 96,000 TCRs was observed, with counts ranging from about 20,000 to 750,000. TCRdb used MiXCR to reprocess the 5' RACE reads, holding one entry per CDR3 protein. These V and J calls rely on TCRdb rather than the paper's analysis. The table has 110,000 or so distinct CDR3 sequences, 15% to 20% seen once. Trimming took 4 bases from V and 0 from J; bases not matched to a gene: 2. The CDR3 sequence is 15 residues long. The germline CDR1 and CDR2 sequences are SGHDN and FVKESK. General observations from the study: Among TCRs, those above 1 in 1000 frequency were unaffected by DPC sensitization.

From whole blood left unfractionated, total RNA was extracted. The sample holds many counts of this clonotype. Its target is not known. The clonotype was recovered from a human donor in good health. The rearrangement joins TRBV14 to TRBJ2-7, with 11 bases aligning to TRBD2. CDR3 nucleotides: TGTGCCAGCAGCCTGACTAGCGGGAACTCCTACGAGCAGTACTTC. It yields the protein CASSLTSGNSYEQYF.